Following are 18 T cell receptor beta chains from one sample sequenced in a study of CD8+ T cells in alopecia areata. Treatment: oral pan-JAK inhibitor, 5-10 mg twice daily. RNA extraction and reverse transcription yielded cDNA as sequencing template. Profiled with immunoSEQ multiplex PCR; TCRdb holds only in-frame clones, not every one. The sample has around 160,000 clones; approximately 57% are singletons. The starting material was CD4+ T cells sorted from blood, obtained at week 24, from a patient treated with tofacitinib. The receptors were gathered from a human donor with alopecia areata.

Concerning this clone itself: This specimen includes other DNA sequences encoding the same CDR3. The chain has TRBV29-1 and TRBJ1-5, with D uncertain. This CDR3 region has 12 residues. V was shortened by 4 bases and J by 2 bases, with 6 bases between the two germline ends. Looked up from germline, CDR1 is SQVTM and CDR2 is ANQGSEA. The DNA for the CDR3 is TGCAGCGTTGGTGGAGGCAATCAGCCCCAGCATTTT. It encodes CSVGGGNQPQHF.

V gene TRBV6-5 combines with J gene TRBJ1-2; possible D gene TRBD1, 5 bases. Germline V gene data show CDR1 as MNHEY and CDR2 as SVGAGI. The CDR3 consists of 13 residues. V lost 5 bases and J 6 bases, leaving 13 bases between the germline ends. The CDR3 DNA sequence: TGTGCCAGCAGTCCCCCGGGGGGGGATGGCTACACCTTC. Translating it yields CASSPPGGDGYTF.

This clone occurred once. The rearrangement uses TRBV5-1 and TRBJ1-6; D is unclear. The CDR3 loop spans 15 amino acids. Per germline, CDR1 SGHRS and CDR2 YFSETQ. V lost 0 bases and J 5 bases, leaving 9 bases between the germline ends. The CDR3 coding sequence is TGCGCCAGCAGCTTGGATACTTACGATAATTCACCCCTCCACTTT. Amino acids: CASSLDTYDNSPLHF.

This chain links TRBV29-1 with TRBJ2-5; TRBD1 is a possible D gene (5 bases). There are 11 residues in the CDR3. Germline V CDR1 and CDR2: SQVTM, ANQGSEA. Between the trimmed V and J ends, which lost 7 bases and 4 bases, there was a span of 10 bases. The CDR3 DNA reads TGCAGCGCCAGGGTTTCAGAGACCCAGTACTTC. It translates to CSARVSETQYF.

The chain employs TRBV6-6 and TRBJ2-7; 7 positions match TRBD1. Germline V lookup: CDR1 MNHNY, CDR2 SVGAGI (reference sequence). After removal of 6 bases from V and 3 bases from J, the junction contained 11 bases not matched to a gene. The CDR3 totals 15 residues. Written as DNA, the CDR3 is TGTGCCAGCAGCCCCCGGGACAGTGGGGTCTACGAGCAGTACTTC. Residues: CASSPRDSGVYEQYF.

The rearrangement links TRBV7-2 to TRBJ1-2; D ambiguous. This CDR3 comprises 13 residues. Deletions cut 2 bases from V and 4 bases from J, with 8 bases between. Germline lookup yields CDR1 SGHTA and CDR2 FQGNSA. The CDR3 DNA is TGTGCCAGCAGCTTACCGGGGAGCTATGGCTACACCTTC. It is translated as CASSLPGSYGYTF.

The rearrangement links TRBV9 to TRBJ2-3; weak D call: TRBD2 (6 bases). Germline assignment: CDR1 SGDLS and CDR2 YYNGEE. The CDR3 is made up of 14 amino acids. V gave up 0 bases and J gave up 6 bases, with 11 bases separating them. The CDR3 reads CASSVGGSGDTQYF. The CDR3 DNA sequence: TGTGCCAGCAGCGTAGGTGGTAGCGGTGATACGCAGTATTTT.

V and J are TRBV7-9 and TRBJ2-7; D possibly matches TRBD1 or TRBD2 (5 bases each). Germline loops: CDR1 SEHNR, CDR2 FQNEAQ (reference sequence). The CDR3 spans 14 residues. V lost 6 bases to trimming and J lost 6 bases, with 18 bases between them. The DNA of the CDR3 is TGTGCCAGCAGTCCCCGGGACGGCATTTTCGAGCAGTACTTC. Translation gives CASSPRDGIFEQYF.

Only a few counts were recorded for this clone. The rearrangement joins TRBV29-1 to TRBJ1-2; D gene uncertain. There are 11 residues in the CDR3. CDR1 SQVTM and CDR2 ANQGSEA come from the germline V gene. V lost 6 bases and J 6 bases, leaving 11 bases between the germline ends. The CDR3 reads CSVPRGNGYTF. The CDR3 DNA reads TGCAGCGTCCCTCGAGGGAATGGCTACACCTTC.

This rearrangement joins TRBV2 to TRBJ2-1; D remains unclear. The CDR3 covers 13 residues. V was shortened by 3 bases and J by 7 bases, with 10 bases between the two germline ends. CDR1 SNHLY and CDR2 FYNNEI come from the germline V gene. The CDR3 DNA reads as TGTGCCAGCAGTGAGTTTTCCCGTAATGAGCAGTTCTTC. Translated, it gives CASSEFSRNEQFF.

V is TRBV30 and J is TRBJ1-2, with D hard to call. The V gene lost 0 bases and the J gene lost 4 bases, with 6 bases spanning the gap. Germline-derived CDR1 and CDR2 are GTSNPN and SVGIG (reference sequence). There are 12 residues in the CDR3. The CDR3 region has the DNA TGTGCCTGGAGTGTAGGTCTCTATGGCTACACCTTC. This sequence encodes CAWSVGLYGYTF.

This chain uses TRBV30 with TRBJ1-5; D gene uncertain. This CDR3 comprises 14 residues. The V gene's germline CDR1 is GTSNPN and CDR2 SVGIG (reference sequence). Trimming took 1 base from V and 0 from J, leaving 7 bases between them. CDR3 region: CAWSDSYSNQPQHF. For the CDR3, the DNA is TGTGCCTGGAGTGACAGCTATAGCAATCAGCCCCAGCATTTT.

The chain joins TRBV18 to TRBJ1-6; D gene uncertain. V gave up 0 bases and J gave up 6 bases, with 12 bases separating them. The germline CDR1 and CDR2 sequences are KGHSH and LQKENI. CDR3 length equals 16 residues. CDR3 in amino acids: CASSPPGLASNSPLHF. The DNA of the CDR3 is TGTGCCAGCTCACCACCTGGCCTGGCATCTAATTCACCCCTCCACTTT.

This clone was recorded a few times. The chain is built from TRBV27 and TRBJ2-2; D is ambiguous. Per germline, CDR1 MNHEY and CDR2 SMNVEV (reference sequence). V dropped 3 bases and J dropped 5 bases, with 10 bases sitting between them. CDR3 length: 14 residues. CDR3 bases: TGTGCCAGCAGTTTGACTGGGGTGACCGGGGAGCTGTTTTTT. This gives the protein CASSLTGVTGELFF.

This clone was recorded a few times. The same CDR3 can be traced to other DNA sequences in this sample. The rearrangement links TRBV29-1 to TRBJ2-4; D is possibly TRBD2 (5 bases). V dropped 6 bases and J dropped 0 bases, with 9 bases sitting between them. Germline CDR1 and CDR2: SQVTM and ANQGSEA. The CDR3 runs 13 residues. DNA for the CDR3: TGCAGCGTGGGCGGGCTAGCCAAAAACATTCAGTACTTC. Translation gives CSVGGLAKNIQYF.

V gene TRBV30 combines with J gene TRBJ1-2, with a weak D call TRBD1 (5 bases). The CDR3 has 13 amino acids. Per germline, CDR1 GTSNPN and CDR2 SVGIG (reference sequence). Trimming pared 3 bases from V and 3 bases from J, leaving 11 bases between. The CDR3 DNA reads as TGTGCCTGGAGGGCCAGGGAGTACTATGGCTACACCTTC. Translation: CAWRAREYYGYTF.

This clone was detected once. J is TRBJ2-5 and V is TRBV29-1; D is possibly TRBD2 (6 bases). This CDR3 is built from 13 residues. With 4 bases removed from V and 4 bases from J, the gap between germline ends came to 13 bases. In germline, CDR1 is SQVTM, CDR2 ANQGSEA. The CDR3 sequence: CSVARRDRETQYF. The CDR3 nucleotides read TGCAGCGTTGCCCGGCGGGACCGAGAGACCCAGTACTTC.

V and J are TRBV5-1 and TRBJ1-5; 7 bases agree with TRBD1. The CDR3 runs 18 residues. CDR1 and CDR2 from the germline V gene are SGHRS and YFSETQ. V gave up 0 bases and J gave up 0 bases; unmatched junction bases: 9. The CDR3 loop is CASSLAPGGTDSNQPQHF. The DNA for the CDR3 is TGCGCCAGCAGCTTGGCCCCCGGCGGGACAGATAGCAATCAGCCCCAGCATTTT.